This is a list of T cell receptor beta chains from one sample in a study of T cells in Graves' hyperthyroidism and ophthalmopathy. A single record per CDR3 protein comes from TCRdb applying MiXCR to the multiplex PCR reads. The sample lists 250,000 to 300,000 distinct CDR3 sequences, roughly 15% seen once, with 10% to 15% in the top ten. Sequencing was done on a sample of blood. The source of these receptors is a woman in her 40s with Graves' hyperthyroidism that later progressed to Graves' ophthalmopathy. CDR3s include the opening cysteine and the closing phenylalanine or tryptophan.

>TRBV7-3|TRBJ1-2
CASSLKKGPDYGYTF
>TRBV6-1|TRBJ2-7
CASSSSGGYEQYF
>TRBV12-3/TRBV12-4|TRBJ1-5
CASSARRAGDLSQPQHF
>TRBV27|TRBJ1-1
CASSFDRGAFATEAFF
>TRBV28|TRBJ2-3
CASSPREDQDTQYF
>TRBV10-2|TRBJ2-1
CASSEASGTYNEQFF
>TRBV4-1|TRBJ1-6
CASSQAVGLRRDSPLHF
>TRBV20-1|TRBJ2-7
CSATGTGTYEQYF
>TRBV19|TRBJ2-7
CASSVRDRGYYEQYF
>TRBV2|TRBJ2-2
CASSAPSGRARMGELFF
>TRBV15|TRBJ2-3
CATSRTSGSTDTQYF
>TRBV6-2/TRBV6-3|TRBJ2-3
CASSYNGRTDTQYF
>TRBV12-3/TRBV12-4|TRBJ2-1
CASSRLAGVGNEQFF
>TRBV5-1|TRBJ2-3
CASSLSLAGPTDTQCF
>TRBV2|TRBJ2-2
CASIPSGRNTGELFF
>TRBV10-3|TRBJ2-1
CAISARALTYNEQFF
>TRBV7-9|TRBJ2-5
CASSRLAGVVQETQYF
>TRBV3-1|TRBJ1-5
CASSRPGGQPQHF
>TRBV30|TRBJ1-1
CAWTDQNTEAFF
>TRBV3-1|TRBJ2-2
CASSQTQTGELFF
>TRBV11-2|TRBJ1-1
CASSARGRNTEAFF
>TRBV28|TRBJ2-2
CASSLWDRVRTGELFF
>TRBV5-6|TRBJ1-1
CASSWGTGSNTEAFF
>TRBV6-5|TRBJ1-1
CASSGQGQMNTEAFF
>TRBV5-6|TRBJ2-3
CASSSPYGGGLEATDTQYF
>TRBV27|TRBJ1-4
CASSLFGQGAEKLFF
>TRBV5-5|TRBJ2-2
CASSWTGADTGELFF
>TRBV6-2/TRBV6-3|TRBJ2-3
CASSYSEAPTDTQYF
>TRBV20-1|TRBJ2-7
CSANRDRLLDEQYF
>TRBV6-2/TRBV6-3|TRBJ1-5
CASSYWGGAWQPQHF
>TRBV13|TRBJ2-5
CASSDRTQGETQYF
>TRBV20-1|TRBJ2-7
CSARDGLAYSYEQYF
>TRBV3-1|TRBJ2-2
CASSQMGTGSATGELFF
>TRBV19|TRBJ2-2
CASSIYGTYTGELFF
>TRBV9|TRBJ1-4
CASSGGREFEKLFF
>TRBV28|TRBJ1-1
CASSSLQNTEAFF
>TRBV28|TRBJ1-5
CASRVAGIAPQHF
>TRBV12-3/TRBV12-4|TRBJ1-4
CASSSGTGPNEKLFF
>TRBV4-1|TRBJ2-1
CASSHTSGNSYNEQFF
>TRBV20-1|TRBJ1-6
CIPFGTGENSPLHF
>TRBV9|TRBJ2-2
CASSVGGSGELFF
>TRBV9|TRBJ2-2
CASTRGGLATGELFF
>TRBV6-1|TRBJ1-4
CASSGKGKANEKLFF
>TRBV3-1|TRBJ2-5
CASSQGTGWQETQYF
>TRBV11-2|TRBJ2-3
CASSHAFRGTQYF
>TRBV4-1|TRBJ2-1
CASSQGAWVRKQFF
>TRBV10-3|TRBJ1-5
CAISDARGGNQPQHF
>TRBV6-2/TRBV6-3|TRBJ1-5
CASRTADQPQHF
>TRBV10-3|TRBJ2-7
CAISWDRVYEQYF
>TRBV7-8|TRBJ2-3
CASSKKRGGTDTQYF
>TRBV7-9|TRBJ2-3
CASSPGLNTQYF
>TRBV11-2|TRBJ2-7
CASSPRDRAYEQYF
>TRBV28|TRBJ1-2
CAIRGQNYGYTF
>TRBV6-1|TRBJ2-1
CASSDGTASGNEQFF
>TRBV14|TRBJ2-2
CASSQVLAATGELFF